These T cell receptor beta chains were read from a single sample in a study of blood T cell repertoires in COVID-19. Profiled with immunoSEQ multiplex PCR; TCRdb holds only in-frame clones, not every one. Of over 50,000 clones in the sample, approximately 78% were seen once. Material: PBMCs or T cells enriched from blood (not recorded which). The receptors shown here come from a woman in her thirties or forties with acute COVID-19. The CDR3 runs from the conserved cysteine through the conserved F or W. A D gene is named only where the DNA matches it firmly. Clone size appears in some rows only: once, few, many, or a class for an expanded clone.

J gene,D gene,clone size,V gene,CDR3 DNA,CDR3 protein
TRBJ2-1,TRBD2,NA,TRBV7-9,TGTGCCAGCAGCCCTAGCGGCGGGAGCGCCTACAATGAGCAGTTCTTC,CASSPSGGSAYNEQFF
TRBJ2-3,NA,NA,TRBV11-3,TGTGCCAGCAGCTTAAGGGGCCTCCCCACAGATACGCAGTATTTT,CASSLRGLPTDTQYF
TRBJ1-4,NA,NA,TRBV27,TGTGCCAGCAGTCAGGGTAGTGGTAATGAAAAACTGTTTTTT,CASSQGSGNEKLFF
TRBJ2-7,TRBD1,NA,TRBV7-9,TGTGCCAGCAGCCCCCAACCGGGACAGAAGGACTACGAGCAGTACTTC,CASSPQPGQKDYEQYF
TRBJ2-2,NA,few,TRBV3-1/TRBV3-2,TGTGCCAGCAGCCTCGACAGTTACGACACCGGGGAGCTGTTTTTT,CASSLDSYDTGELFF
TRBJ2-7,NA,NA,TRBV5-1,TGCGCCAGCAGCTTTACTCTTTCCTACGAGCAGTACTTC,CASSFTLSYEQYF
TRBJ2-2,NA,few,TRBV19,TGTGCCAGTAGTATGGGCAAAAACACCGGGGAGCTGTTTTTT,CASSMGKNTGELFF
TRBJ2-7,TRBD1,NA,TRBV6-5,TGTGCCAGCAACATAGGACAGGGGATCAACGAGCAGTACTTC,CASNIGQGINEQYF
TRBJ2-3,NA,NA,TRBV28,TGTGCCAGCAGTTTGACAGGATACTCCACAGATACGCAGTATTTT,CASSLTGYSTDTQYF
TRBJ1-2,NA,NA,TRBV5-4,TGTGCCAGCAGCTTGGGGGGGGAGATCTATGGCTACACCTTC,CASSLGGEIYGYTF
TRBJ1-1,NA,NA,TRBV5-1,TGCGCCAGCAGCCCACAAGCGAACACCAACACTGAAGCTTTCTTT,CASSPQANTNTEAFF
TRBJ2-5,NA,NA,TRBV5-6,TGTGCCAGCAGCTTTGGGACACCTCAAGAGACCCAGTACTTC,CASSFGTPQETQYF
TRBJ2-2,NA,once,TRBV24-1,TGTGCCACCAGTGACACTAGACAGGTTACCGGGGAGCTGTTTTTT,CATSDTRQVTGELFF
TRBJ2-1,TRBD2,NA,TRBV9,TGTGCCAGCAGCGAAGCGGGATATCATGAGCAGTTCTTC,CASSEAGYHEQFF
TRBJ2-7,NA,NA,TRBV20-1,TGTAGCTGGGGCAGGCCTTACGAGCAGTACTTC,CSWGRPYEQYF
TRBJ2-7,TRBD1,NA,TRBV29-1,TGCAGCGTTGACACAGGGGCTCGGAACGAGCAGTACTTC,CSVDTGARNEQYF
TRBJ1-1,TRBD1,NA,TRBV28,TGTGCCAGCAGTTTAGAGGGACAGGGCAGCACTGAAGCTTTCTTT,CASSLEGQGSTEAFF
TRBJ2-3,NA,NA,TRBV2,TGTGCCAGCCGGTTTGGCGGAACAGATACGCAGTATTTT,CASRFGGTDTQYF
TRBJ1-1,TRBD1,NA,TRBV6-5,TGTGCCAGCAGTTACCGACAGGGATTGAACACTGAAGCTTTCTTT,CASSYRQGLNTEAFF
TRBJ2-2,NA,NA,TRBV20-1,TGCAGTGCTAGTCCCCACAGGGCGGACACCGGGGAGCTGTTTTTT,CSASPHRADTGELFF
TRBJ2-2,TRBD2,NA,TRBV5-1,TGCGCCAGCAGCCGGGATGGGACTAGCGGGAAAGGGGACACCGGGGAGCTGTTTTTT,CASSRDGTSGKGDTGELFF
TRBJ2-1,TRBD2,few,TRBV27,TGTGCCAGCAGTTTATCGATGCTAGCGGGAGGGCCGTGGGGTGAGAATGAGCAGTTCTTC,CASSLSMLAGGPWGENEQFF
TRBJ2-1,NA,NA,TRBV10-3,TGTGCCATCAGGGAAGGGGACTACAATGAGCAGTTCTTC,CAIREGDYNEQFF
TRBJ2-7,NA,NA,TRBV23-1,TGCGCCCCCATTTCCAACACCGCCTCGGGGGAGCAGTACTTC,CAPISNTASGEQYF
TRBJ1-5,TRBD1,NA,TRBV2,TGTGCCAGCAGTGGGACAGGGGATCAGCCCCAGCATTTT,CASSGTGDQPQHF
TRBJ2-2,NA,NA,TRBV10-2,TGCGCCAGCCGGGGAGAGTACACCGGGGAGCTGTTTTTT,CASRGEYTGELFF
TRBJ2-3,TRBD1,NA,TRBV7-3,TGTGCCAGCAGCTCGACAGGGGCGGGAGATACGCAGTATTTT,CASSSTGAGDTQYF
TRBJ2-2,TRBD1,NA,TRBV5-1,TGCGCCAGCAGCTTTACACAGGGGGCCCCCACCGGGGAGCTGTTTTTT,CASSFTQGAPTGELFF
TRBJ2-6,NA,NA,TRBV5-4,TGTGCCAGCAGCTTGGCACTTGGGAGGACGGGAGACGTCCTGACTTTC,CASSLALGRTGDVLTF
TRBJ2-3,NA,NA,TRBV25-1,TGTGCCAGCAGTGACGGGGGCACAGATACGCAGTATTTT,CASSDGGTDTQYF
TRBJ2-7,NA,NA,TRBV5-6,TGTGCCAGCAGCTTGAGCGCCTACGAGCAGTACTTC,CASSLSAYEQYF
TRBJ1-4,TRBD1,few,TRBV24-1,TGTGCCACCAGTGATGCCCGGACAGGGGAGGAAAAACTGTTTTTT,CATSDARTGEEKLFF
TRBJ2-5,TRBD2,NA,TRBV3-1/TRBV3-2,TGTGCCAGCAGCCAACTAACTCTAGCGGGGGGGCCTGCACGAGAGACCCAGTACTTC,CASSQLTLAGGPARETQYF